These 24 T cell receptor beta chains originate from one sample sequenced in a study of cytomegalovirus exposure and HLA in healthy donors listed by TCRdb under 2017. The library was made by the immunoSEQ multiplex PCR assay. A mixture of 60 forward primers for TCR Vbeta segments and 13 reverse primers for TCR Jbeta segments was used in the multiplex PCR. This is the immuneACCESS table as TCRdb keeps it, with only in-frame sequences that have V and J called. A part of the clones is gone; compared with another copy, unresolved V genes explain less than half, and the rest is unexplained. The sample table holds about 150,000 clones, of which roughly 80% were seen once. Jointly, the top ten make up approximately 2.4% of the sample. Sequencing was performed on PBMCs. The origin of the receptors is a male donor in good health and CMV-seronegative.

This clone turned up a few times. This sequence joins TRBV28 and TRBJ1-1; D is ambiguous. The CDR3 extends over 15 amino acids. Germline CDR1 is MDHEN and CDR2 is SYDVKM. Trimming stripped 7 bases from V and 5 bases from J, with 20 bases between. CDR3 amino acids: CASNYRSGGGTEAFF. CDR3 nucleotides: TGTGCCAGCAATTACCGGAGCGGAGGCGGGACTGAAGCTTTCTTT.

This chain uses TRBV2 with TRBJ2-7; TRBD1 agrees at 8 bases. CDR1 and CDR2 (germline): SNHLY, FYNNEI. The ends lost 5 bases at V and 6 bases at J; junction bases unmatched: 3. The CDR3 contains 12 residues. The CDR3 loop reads CASSRDRSEQYF. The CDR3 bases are TGTGCCAGCAGTAGGGACAGGTCCGAGCAGTACTTC.

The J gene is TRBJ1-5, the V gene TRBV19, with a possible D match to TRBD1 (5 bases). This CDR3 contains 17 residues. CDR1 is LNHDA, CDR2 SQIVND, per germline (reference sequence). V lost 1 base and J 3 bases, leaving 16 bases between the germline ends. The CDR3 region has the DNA TGTGCCAGTAGTATAGGGGTACGACAGACAGTCAATCAGCCCCAGCATTTT. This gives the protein CASSIGVRQTVNQPQHF.

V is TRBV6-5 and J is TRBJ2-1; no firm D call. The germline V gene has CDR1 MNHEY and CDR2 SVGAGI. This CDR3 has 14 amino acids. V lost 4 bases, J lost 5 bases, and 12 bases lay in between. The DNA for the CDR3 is TGTGCCAGCAGTTCCTCGGGCGCACACAATGAGCAGTTCTTC. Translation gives CASSSSGAHNEQFF.

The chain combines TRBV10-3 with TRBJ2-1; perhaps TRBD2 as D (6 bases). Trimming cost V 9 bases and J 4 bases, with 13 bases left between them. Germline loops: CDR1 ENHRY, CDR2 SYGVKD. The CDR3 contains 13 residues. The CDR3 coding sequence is TGTGCCATTAGCCCCGGGAGTTACAATGAGCAGTTCTTC. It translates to CAISPGSYNEQFF.

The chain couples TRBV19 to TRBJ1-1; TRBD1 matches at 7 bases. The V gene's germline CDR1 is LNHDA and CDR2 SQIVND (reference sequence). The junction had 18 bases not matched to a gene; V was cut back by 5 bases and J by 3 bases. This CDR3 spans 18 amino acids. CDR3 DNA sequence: TGTGCCAGTAGTTTCCGATCGACAGGGCCCCGTTCGGACACTGAAGCTTTCTTT. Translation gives CASSFRSTGPRSDTEAFF. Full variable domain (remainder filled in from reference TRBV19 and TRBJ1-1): DGGITQSPKYLFRKEGQNVTLSCEQNLNHDAMYWYRQDPGQGLRLIYYSQIVNDFQKGDIAEGYSVSREKKESFPLTVTSAQKNPTAFYLCASSFRSTGPRSDTEAFFGQGTRLTVV.

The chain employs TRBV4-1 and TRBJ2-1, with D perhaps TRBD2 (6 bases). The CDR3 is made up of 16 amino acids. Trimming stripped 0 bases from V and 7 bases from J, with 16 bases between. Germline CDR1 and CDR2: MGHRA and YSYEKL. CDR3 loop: CASSQEPREFANEQFF. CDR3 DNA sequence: TGCGCCAGCAGCCAAGAACCACGGGAGTTTGCGAATGAGCAGTTCTTC.

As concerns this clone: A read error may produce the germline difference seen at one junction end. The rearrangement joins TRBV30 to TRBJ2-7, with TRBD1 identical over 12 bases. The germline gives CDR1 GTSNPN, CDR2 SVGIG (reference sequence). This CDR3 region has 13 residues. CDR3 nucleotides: TGTGCCTGGAGTGTATTTGGGACAGGGGGCGTTCACTTC. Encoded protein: CAWSVFGTGGVHF.

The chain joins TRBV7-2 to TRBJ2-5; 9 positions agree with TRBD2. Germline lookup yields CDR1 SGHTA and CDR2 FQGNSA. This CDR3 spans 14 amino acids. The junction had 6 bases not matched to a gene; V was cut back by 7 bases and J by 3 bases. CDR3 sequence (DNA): TGTGCCAGCAATCTTATAGCGGGGGAAGAGACCCAGTACTTC. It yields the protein CASNLIAGEETQYF.

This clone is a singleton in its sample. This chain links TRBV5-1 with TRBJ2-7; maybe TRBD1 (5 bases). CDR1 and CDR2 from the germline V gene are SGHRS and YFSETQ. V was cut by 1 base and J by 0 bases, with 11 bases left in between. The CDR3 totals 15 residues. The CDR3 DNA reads TGCGCCAGCAGCTTGAGGGGAACAAGCTCCTACGAGCAGTACTTC. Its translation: CASSLRGTSSYEQYF. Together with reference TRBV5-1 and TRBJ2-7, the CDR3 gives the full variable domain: KAGVTQTPRYLIKTRGQQVTLSCSPISGHRSVSWYQQTPGQGLQFLFEYFSETQRNKGNFPGRFSGRQFSNSRSEMNVSTLELGDSALYLCASSLRGTSSYEQYFGPGTRLTVT.

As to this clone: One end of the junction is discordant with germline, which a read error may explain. The CDR3 DNA follows: TGTGCTAGCAGCTTAGGTTTGGTAGCGGGAGGTGAGACCCAGTACTTC. Translating it yields CASSLGLVAGGETQYF. V gene TRBV7-7 combines with J gene TRBJ2-5, with 10 bases aligning to TRBD2. In germline, CDR1 is SSHAT, CDR2 FNYEAQ (reference sequence). The CDR3 contains 16 residues.

CDR3 bases: TGTGCCAGCACAAGACAGGGGGAGCACTATGGCTACACCTTC. Translation gives CASTRQGEHYGYTF. The rearrangement links TRBV13 to TRBJ1-2; 9 bases are a match to TRBD1. The junction had 6 bases not matched to a gene; V was cut back by 7 bases and J by 3 bases. The length of the CDR3 is 14 residues. Germline V gene lookup returns CDR1 PRHDT and CDR2 FYEKMQ (reference sequence).

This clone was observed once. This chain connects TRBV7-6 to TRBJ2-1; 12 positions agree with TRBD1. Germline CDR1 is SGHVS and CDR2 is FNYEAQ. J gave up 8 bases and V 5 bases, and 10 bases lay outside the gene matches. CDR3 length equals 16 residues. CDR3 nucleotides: TGTGCCAGCAGCAGTTGGCCGGGACAGGGGGCCTATGAGCAGTTCTTC. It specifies CASSSWPGQGAYEQFF.

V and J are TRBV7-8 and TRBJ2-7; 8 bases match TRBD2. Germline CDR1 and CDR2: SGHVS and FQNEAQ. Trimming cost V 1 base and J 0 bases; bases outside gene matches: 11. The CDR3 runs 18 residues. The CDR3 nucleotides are TGTGCCAGCAGCTTAGTAGGGCTAGCGGGCGTTAGCTCCTACGAGCAGTACTTC. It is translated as CASSLVGLAGVSSYEQYF.

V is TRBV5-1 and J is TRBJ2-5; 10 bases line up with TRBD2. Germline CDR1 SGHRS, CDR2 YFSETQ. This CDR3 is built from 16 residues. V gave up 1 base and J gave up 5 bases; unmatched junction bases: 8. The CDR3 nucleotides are TGCGCCAGCAGCTTGCCTAGCGGGGGCGAGAGGGAGACCCAGTACTTC. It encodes CASSLPSGGERETQYF.

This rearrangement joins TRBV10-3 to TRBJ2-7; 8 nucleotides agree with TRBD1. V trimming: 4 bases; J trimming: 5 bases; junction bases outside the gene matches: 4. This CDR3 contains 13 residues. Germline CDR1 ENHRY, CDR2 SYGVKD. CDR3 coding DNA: TGTGCCATCAGTGCGGCAGGGGGCGACGAGCAGTACTTC. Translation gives CAISAAGGDEQYF.

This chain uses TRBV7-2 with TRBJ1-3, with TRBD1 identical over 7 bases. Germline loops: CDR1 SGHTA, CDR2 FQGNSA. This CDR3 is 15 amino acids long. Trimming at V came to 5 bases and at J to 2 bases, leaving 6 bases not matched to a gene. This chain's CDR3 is CASSAAGTAGNTIYF. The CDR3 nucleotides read TGTGCCAGCAGCGCAGCCGGGACAGCTGGAAACACCATATATTTT.

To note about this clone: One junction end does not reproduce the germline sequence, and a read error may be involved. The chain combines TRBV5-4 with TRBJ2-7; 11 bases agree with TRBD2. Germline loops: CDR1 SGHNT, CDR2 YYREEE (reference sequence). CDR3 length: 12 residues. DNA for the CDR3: TGTGCCAGCAGCTTTCCTAGCGGGAGGCCAAACTTC. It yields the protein CASSFPSGRPNF.

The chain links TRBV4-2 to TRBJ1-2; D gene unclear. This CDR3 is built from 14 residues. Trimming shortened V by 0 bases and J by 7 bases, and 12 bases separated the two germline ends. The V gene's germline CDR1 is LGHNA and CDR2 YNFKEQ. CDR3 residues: CASSQDTSGFGYTF. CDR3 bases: TGTGCCAGCAGCCAAGATACGTCCGGGTTTGGCTACACCTTC.

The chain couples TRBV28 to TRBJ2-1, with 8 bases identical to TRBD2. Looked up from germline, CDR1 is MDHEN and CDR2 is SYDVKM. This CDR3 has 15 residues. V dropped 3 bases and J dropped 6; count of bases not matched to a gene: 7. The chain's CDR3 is CASSFGAGAGNEQFF. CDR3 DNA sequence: TGTGCCAGCAGTTTCGGAGCGGGAGCCGGCAATGAGCAGTTCTTC. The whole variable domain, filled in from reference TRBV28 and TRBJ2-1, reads DVKVTQSSRYLVKRTGEKVFLECVQDMDHENMFWYRQDPGLGLRLIYFSYDVKMKEKGDIPEGYSVSREKKERFSLILESASTNQTSMYLCASSFGAGAGNEQFFGPGTRLTVL.

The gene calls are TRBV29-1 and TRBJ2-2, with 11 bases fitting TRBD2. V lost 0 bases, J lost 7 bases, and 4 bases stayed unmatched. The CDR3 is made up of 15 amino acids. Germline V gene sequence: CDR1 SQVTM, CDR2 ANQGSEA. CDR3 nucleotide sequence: TGCAGCGTTGAAGAAACTAGCGGGAGTGGCGGGGAGCTGTTTTTT. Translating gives CSVEETSGSGGELFF.

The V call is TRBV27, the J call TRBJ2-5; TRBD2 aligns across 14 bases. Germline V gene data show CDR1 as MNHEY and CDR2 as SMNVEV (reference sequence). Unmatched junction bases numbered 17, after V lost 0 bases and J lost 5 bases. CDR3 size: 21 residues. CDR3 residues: CASSLSEPGLAGGLVRETQYF. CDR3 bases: TGTGCCAGCAGTTTATCGGAGCCAGGACTAGCGGGGGGCCTCGTTCGGGAGACCCAGTACTTC.

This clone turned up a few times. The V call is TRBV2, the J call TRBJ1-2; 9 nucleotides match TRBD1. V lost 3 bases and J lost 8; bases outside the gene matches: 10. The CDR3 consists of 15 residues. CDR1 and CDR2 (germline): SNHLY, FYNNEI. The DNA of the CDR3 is TGTGCCAGCAGTGACCCCACTCCGACAGGGGGAGGCTACACCTTC. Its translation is CASSDPTPTGGGYTF.

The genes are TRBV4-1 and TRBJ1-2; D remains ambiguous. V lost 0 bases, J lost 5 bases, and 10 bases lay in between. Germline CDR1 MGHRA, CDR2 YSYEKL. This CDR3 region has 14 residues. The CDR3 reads CASSQDLTEYGYTF. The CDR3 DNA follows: TGCGCCAGCAGCCAAGATTTAACGGAGTATGGCTACACCTTC.